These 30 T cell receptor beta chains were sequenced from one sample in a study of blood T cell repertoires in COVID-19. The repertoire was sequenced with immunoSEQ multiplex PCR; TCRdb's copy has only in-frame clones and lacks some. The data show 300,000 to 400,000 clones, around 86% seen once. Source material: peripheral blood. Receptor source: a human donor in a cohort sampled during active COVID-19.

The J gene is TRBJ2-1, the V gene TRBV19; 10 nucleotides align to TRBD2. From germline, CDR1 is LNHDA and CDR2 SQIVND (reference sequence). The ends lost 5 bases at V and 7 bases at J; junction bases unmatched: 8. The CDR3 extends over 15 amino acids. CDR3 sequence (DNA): TGTGCCAGTAGTTCCCAGCGGGAGGGCCGGAATGAGCAGTTCTTC. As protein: CASSSQREGRNEQFF.

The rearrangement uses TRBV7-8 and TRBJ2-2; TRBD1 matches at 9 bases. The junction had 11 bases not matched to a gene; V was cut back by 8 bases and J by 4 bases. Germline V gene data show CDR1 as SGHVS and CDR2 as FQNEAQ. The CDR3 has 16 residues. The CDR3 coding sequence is TGTGCCAGCTACTACCGGGACAGGGTGGGCACCGGGGAGCTGTTTTTT. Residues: CASYYRDRVGTGELFF.

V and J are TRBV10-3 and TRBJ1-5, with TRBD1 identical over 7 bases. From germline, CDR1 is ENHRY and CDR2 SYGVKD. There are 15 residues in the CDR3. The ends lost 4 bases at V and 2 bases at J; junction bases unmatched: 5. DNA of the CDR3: TGTGCCATCAGTGGACAGGGTCGGGGCAATCAGCCCCAGCATTTT. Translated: CAISGQGRGNQPQHF.

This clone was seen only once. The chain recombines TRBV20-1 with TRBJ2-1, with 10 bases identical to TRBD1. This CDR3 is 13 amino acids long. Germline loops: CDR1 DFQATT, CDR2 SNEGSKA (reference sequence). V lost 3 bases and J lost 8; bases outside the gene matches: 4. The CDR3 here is CSASMGQGYEQFF. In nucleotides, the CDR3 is TGCAGTGCTAGTATGGGACAGGGGTATGAGCAGTTCTTC.

The CDR3 loop reads CSVEGPSSTEAFF. The CDR3 coding sequence is TGCAGCGTTGAGGGGCCCAGTAGCACTGAAGCTTTCTTT. The chain uses TRBV29-1 and TRBJ1-1; possible D gene TRBD1, 5 bases. Trimming left V 3 bases short and J 4 bases short, with 12 bases between. CDR3 length equals 13 residues. Germline loops: CDR1 SQVTM, CDR2 ANQGSEA.

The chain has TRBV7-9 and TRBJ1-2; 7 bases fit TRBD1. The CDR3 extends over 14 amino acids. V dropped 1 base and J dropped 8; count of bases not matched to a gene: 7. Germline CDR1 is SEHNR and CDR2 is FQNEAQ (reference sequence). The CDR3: CASSLERRGQGYTF. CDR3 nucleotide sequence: TGTGCCAGCAGCTTAGAGAGGAGGGGGCAGGGCTACACCTTC.

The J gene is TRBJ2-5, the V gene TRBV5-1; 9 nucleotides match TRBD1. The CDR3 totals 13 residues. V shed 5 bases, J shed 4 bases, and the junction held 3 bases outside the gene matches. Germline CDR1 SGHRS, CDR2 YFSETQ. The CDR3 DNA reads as TGCGCCAGCAGTCGACAGGGGGGAGAGACCCAGTACTTC. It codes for CASSRQGGETQYF.

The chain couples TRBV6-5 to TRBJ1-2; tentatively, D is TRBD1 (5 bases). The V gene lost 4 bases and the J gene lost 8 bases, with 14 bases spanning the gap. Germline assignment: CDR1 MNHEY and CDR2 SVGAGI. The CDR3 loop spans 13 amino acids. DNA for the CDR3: TGTGCCAGCAGTTCCCTCCAGGGTGGGGGCTACACCTTC. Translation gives CASSSLQGGGYTF.

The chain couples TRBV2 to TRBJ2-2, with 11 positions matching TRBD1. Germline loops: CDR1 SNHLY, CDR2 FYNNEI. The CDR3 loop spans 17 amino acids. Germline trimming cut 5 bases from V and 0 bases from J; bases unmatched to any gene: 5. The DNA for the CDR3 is TGTGCCAGCAGTACGGACAGGGGGCTCCCGAACACCGGGGAGCTGTTTTTT. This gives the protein CASSTDRGLPNTGELFF.

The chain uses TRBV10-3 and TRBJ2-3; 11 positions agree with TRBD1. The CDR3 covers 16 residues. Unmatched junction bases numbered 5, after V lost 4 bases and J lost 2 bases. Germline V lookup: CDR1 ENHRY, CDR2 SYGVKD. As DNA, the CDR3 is TGTGCCATCAGTGGGACAGGGGGCAGGGACACAGATACGCAGTATTTT. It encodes CAISGTGGRDTDTQYF.

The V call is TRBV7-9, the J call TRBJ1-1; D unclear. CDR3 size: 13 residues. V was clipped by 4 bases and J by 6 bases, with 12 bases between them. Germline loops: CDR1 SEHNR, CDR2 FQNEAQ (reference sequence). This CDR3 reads CASSSSGGAEAFF. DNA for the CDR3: TGTGCCAGCAGCTCCAGTGGCGGGGCTGAAGCTTTCTTT.

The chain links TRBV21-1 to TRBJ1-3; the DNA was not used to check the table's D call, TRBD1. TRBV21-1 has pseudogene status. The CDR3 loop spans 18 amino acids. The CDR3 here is CASSKARGCSGGGNTIYF. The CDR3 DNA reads TGTGCCAGCAGCAAAGCGAGGGGTTGTTCAGGGGGCGGAAACACCATATATTTT.

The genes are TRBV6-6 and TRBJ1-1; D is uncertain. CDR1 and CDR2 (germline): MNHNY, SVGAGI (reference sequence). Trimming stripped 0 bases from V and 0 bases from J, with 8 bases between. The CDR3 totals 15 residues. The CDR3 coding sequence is TGTGCCAGCAGTTACTCAACAGTGGTGAACACTGAAGCTTTCTTT. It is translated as CASSYSTVVNTEAFF.

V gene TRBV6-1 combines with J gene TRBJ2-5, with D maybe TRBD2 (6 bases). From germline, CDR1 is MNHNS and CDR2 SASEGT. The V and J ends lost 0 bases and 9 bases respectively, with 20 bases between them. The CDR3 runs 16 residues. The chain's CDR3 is CASSEAEGNGPWAQYF. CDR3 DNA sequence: TGTGCCAGCAGTGAAGCGGAGGGGAATGGACCGTGGGCCCAGTACTTC.

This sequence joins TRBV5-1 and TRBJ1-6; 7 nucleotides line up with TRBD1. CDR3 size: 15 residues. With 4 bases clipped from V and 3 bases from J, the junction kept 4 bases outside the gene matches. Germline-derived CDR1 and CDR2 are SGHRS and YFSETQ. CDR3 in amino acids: CASSPGTDYNSPLHF. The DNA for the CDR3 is TGCGCCAGCAGCCCGGGGACAGACTATAATTCACCCCTCCACTTT.

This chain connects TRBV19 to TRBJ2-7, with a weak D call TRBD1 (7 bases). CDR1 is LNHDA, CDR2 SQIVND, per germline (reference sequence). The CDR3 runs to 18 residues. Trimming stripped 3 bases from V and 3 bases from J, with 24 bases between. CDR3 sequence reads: CASSIGGTGQAIGYEQYF. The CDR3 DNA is TGTGCCAGTAGTATTGGGGGGACCGGACAGGCTATCGGCTACGAGCAGTACTTC.

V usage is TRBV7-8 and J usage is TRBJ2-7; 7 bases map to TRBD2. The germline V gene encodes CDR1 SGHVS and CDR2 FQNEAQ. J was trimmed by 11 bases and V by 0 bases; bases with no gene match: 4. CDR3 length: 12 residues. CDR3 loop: CASSLAGGPKYF. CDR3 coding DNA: TGTGCCAGCAGCTTAGCGGGAGGGCCGAAGTACTTC.

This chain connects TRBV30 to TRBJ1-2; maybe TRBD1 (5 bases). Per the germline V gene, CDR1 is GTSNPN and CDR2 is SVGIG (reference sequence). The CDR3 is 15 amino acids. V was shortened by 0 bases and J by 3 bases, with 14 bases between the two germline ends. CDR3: CAWSVRVREDYGYTF. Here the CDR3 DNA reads TGTGCCTGGAGTGTACGAGTCAGGGAGGACTATGGCTACACCTTC.

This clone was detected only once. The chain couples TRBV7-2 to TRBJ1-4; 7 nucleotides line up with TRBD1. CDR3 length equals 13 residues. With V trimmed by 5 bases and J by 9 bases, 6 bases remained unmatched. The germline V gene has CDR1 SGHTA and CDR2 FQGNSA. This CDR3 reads CASSGRQGKKLFF. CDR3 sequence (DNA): TGTGCCAGCAGCGGCAGACAGGGTAAAAAACTGTTTTTT.

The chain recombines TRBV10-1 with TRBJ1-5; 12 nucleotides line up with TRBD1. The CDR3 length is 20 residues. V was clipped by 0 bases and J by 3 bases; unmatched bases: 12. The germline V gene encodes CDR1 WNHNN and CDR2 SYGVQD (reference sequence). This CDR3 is CASSESGPGTGGGVNQPQHF. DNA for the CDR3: TGCGCCAGCAGTGAGTCGGGTCCCGGGACAGGGGGCGGGGTCAATCAGCCCCAGCATTTT.

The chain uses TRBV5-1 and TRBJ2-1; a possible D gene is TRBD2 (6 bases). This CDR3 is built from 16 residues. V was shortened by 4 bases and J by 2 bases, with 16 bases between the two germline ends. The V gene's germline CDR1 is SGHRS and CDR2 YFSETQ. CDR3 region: CASSPLPGETYNEQFF. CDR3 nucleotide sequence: TGCGCCAGCAGCCCTCTTCCGGGGGAAACCTACAATGAGCAGTTCTTC.

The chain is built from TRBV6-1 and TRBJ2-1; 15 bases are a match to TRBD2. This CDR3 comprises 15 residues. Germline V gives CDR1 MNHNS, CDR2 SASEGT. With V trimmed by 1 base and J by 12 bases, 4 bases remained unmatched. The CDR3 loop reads CASSEVGLAGGGQFF. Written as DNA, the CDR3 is TGTGCCAGCAGTGAAGTGGGACTAGCGGGAGGTGGGCAGTTCTTC.

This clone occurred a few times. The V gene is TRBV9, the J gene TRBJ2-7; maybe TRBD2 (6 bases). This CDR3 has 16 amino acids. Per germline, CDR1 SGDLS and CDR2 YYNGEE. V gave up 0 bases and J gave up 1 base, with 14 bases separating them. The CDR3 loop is CASSVGGGKGSYEQYF. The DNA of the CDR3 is TGTGCCAGCAGCGTAGGCGGCGGGAAAGGGTCCTACGAGCAGTACTTC.

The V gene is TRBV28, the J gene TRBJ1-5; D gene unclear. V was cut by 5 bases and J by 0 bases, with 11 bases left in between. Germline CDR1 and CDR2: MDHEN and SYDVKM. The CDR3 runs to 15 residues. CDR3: CASSQGAPSNQPQHF. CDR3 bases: TGTGCCAGCAGTCAAGGAGCACCTAGCAATCAGCCCCAGCATTTT. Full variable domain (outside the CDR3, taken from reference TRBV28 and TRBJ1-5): DVKVTQSSRYLVKRTGEKVFLECVQDMDHENMFWYRQDPGLGLRLIYFSYDVKMKEKGDIPEGYSVSREKKERFSLILESASTNQTSMYLCASSQGAPSNQPQHFGDGTRLSIL.

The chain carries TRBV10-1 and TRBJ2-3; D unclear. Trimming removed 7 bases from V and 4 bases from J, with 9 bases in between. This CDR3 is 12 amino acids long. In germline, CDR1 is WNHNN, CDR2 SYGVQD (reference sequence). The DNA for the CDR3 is TGCGCCAGCACCGGTTTATCAGATACGCAGTATTTT. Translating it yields CASTGLSDTQYF.

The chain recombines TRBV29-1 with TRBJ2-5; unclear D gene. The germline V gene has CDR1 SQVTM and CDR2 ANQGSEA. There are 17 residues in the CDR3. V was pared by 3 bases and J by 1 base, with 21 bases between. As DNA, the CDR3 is TGCAGCGTTGATAATGGGCGATTCTTTTCTGGCCAAGAGACCCAGTACTTC. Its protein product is CSVDNGRFFSGQETQYF.

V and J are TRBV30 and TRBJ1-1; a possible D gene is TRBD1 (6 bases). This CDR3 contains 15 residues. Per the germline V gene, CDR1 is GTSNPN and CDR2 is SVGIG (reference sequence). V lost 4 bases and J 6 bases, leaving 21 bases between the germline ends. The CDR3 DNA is TGTGCCTGGAAGGGAACAGGGAGAAGTTTCGCTGAAGCTTTCTTT. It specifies CAWKGTGRSFAEAFF.

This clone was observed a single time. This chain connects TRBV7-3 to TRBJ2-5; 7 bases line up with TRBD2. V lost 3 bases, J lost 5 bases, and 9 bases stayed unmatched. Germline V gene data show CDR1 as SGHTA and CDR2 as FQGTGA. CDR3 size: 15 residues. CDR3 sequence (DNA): TGTGCCAGCAGCTTTACGGGAGGTGGGGTTGAGACCCAGTACTTC. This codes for CASSFTGGGVETQYF.

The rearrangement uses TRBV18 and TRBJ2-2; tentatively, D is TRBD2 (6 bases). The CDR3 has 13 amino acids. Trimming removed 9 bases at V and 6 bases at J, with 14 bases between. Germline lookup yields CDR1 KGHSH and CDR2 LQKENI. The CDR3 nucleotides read TGTGCCAGTCATCCGAGGGAGGCCGGGGAGCTGTTTTTT. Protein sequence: CASHPREAGELFF.

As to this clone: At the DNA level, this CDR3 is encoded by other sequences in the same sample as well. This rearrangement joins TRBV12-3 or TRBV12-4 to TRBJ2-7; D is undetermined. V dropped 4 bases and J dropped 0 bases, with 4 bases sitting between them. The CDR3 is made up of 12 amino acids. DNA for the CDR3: TGTGCCAGCAGTTCCGTCTCCTACGAGCAGTACTTC. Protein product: CASSSVSYEQYF.